These 15 T cell receptor beta chains share one sample of origin, sequenced in a study of blood T cell repertoires in COVID-19. Assay: immunoSEQ multiplex PCR; the TCRdb copy retains only in-frame clones and omits some. The repertoire holds some 220,000 clones, with 65% to 90% as singletons. What was sequenced was peripheral blood. The receptors shown here come from an older woman with COVID-19, enrolled during active disease.

The rearrangement links TRBV27 to TRBJ1-3; weak D call: TRBD1 (6 bases). The V gene lost 5 bases and the J gene lost 0 bases, with 14 bases spanning the gap. Germline-derived CDR1 and CDR2 are MNHEY and SMNVEV (reference sequence). This CDR3 is 16 amino acids long. Here the CDR3 DNA reads TGTGCCAGCAGTGGGGATCAGGGGACCTCTGGAAACACCATATATTTT. Translated: CASSGDQGTSGNTIYF.

The J gene is TRBJ2-3, the V gene TRBV4-2, with TRBD2 identical over 12 bases. Germline-derived CDR1 and CDR2 are LGHNA and YNFKEQ. V dropped 5 bases and J dropped 6; count of bases not matched to a gene: 9. The CDR3 has 16 amino acids. CDR3 sequence: CASSTVLAGGGDTQYF. Here the CDR3 DNA reads TGTGCCAGCAGCACAGTACTAGCGGGAGGTGGCGATACGCAGTATTTT.

The chain couples TRBV7-9 to TRBJ2-1, with TRBD2 identical over 15 bases. Per the germline V gene, CDR1 is SEHNR and CDR2 is FQNEAQ (reference sequence). The CDR3 sequence is 18 residues long. The V gene end was trimmed by 4 bases and the J gene end by 6 bases; junction bases not matched to a gene: 10. The CDR3 DNA reads TGTGCCAGCAGCTGGACTAGCGGGGGGGCCGTATTCTCCAATGAGCAGTTCTTC. Its protein product is CASSWTSGGAVFSNEQFF.

The CDR3 region is CASSLAGGGHEQFF. CDR3 DNA: TGTGCCAGCTCCTTAGCGGGAGGGGGACATGAGCAGTTCTTC. The chain joins TRBV9 to TRBJ2-1, with TRBD2 identical over 11 bases. CDR3 size: 14 residues. V shed 7 bases and J 8 bases; nucleotides not matched to a gene: 8. Looked up from germline, CDR1 is SGDLS and CDR2 is YYNGEE. Drawing the rest from reference TRBV9 and TRBJ2-1, the complete variable domain is DSGVTQTPKHLITATGQRVTLRCSPRSGDLSVYWYQQSLDQGLQFLIQYYNGEERAKGNILERFSAQQFPDLHSELNLSSLELGDSALYFCASSLAGGGHEQFFGPGTRLTVL.

This rearrangement joins TRBV7-2 to TRBJ2-1; D is undetermined. This CDR3 is 14 amino acids long. Germline CDR1 SGHTA, CDR2 FQGNSA. V shed 1 base and J shed 9 bases, with 13 bases lying between them. CDR3 residues: CASSLDGSLSEQFF. In DNA, the CDR3 is TGTGCCAGCAGCTTAGATGGTAGCTTATCTGAGCAGTTCTTC.

The CDR3 coding sequence is TGTGCCACCAGTGTGGGTGGACTAGCGGGGGGTCTAAACACCGGGGAGCTGTTTTTT. Translation: CATSVGGLAGGLNTGELFF. The chain recombines TRBV24-1 with TRBJ2-2; TRBD2 matches 14 bases. From germline, CDR1 is KGHDR and CDR2 SFDVKD. The CDR3 sequence is 19 residues long. J was trimmed by 2 bases and V by 5 bases; bases with no gene match: 9.

The chain is built from TRBV7-8 and TRBJ1-2, with D unclear. The germline CDR1 and CDR2 sequences are SGHVS and FQNEAQ. The length of the CDR3 is 20 residues. V was clipped by 3 bases and J by 0 bases, with 26 bases between them. The CDR3 nucleotides read TGTGCCAGCAGCTTCAGCCACACCCCACCGACACATAGTACTAACTATGGCTACACCTTC. Residues: CASSFSHTPPTHSTNYGYTF.

The gene calls are TRBV19 and TRBJ2-7, with 8 bases identical to TRBD1. CDR3 length: 17 amino acids. Trimming at V came to 8 bases and at J to 5 bases, leaving 20 bases not matched to a gene. Germline assignment: CDR1 LNHDA and CDR2 SQIVND (reference sequence). The CDR3 DNA is TGTGCCAGTTCTCCCAGGCCCAAATGGCCAGGGGGCAACGAGCAGTACTTC. It is translated as CASSPRPKWPGGNEQYF.

V gene TRBV19 combines with J gene TRBJ1-3; no clear D gene. There are 15 residues in the CDR3. CDR1 and CDR2 (germline): LNHDA, SQIVND (reference sequence). Trimming took 6 bases from V and 0 from J, leaving 12 bases between them. The CDR3 protein is CASSFDSSSGNTIYF. As DNA, the CDR3 is TGTGCCAGTAGCTTTGACTCGAGCTCTGGAAACACCATATATTTT. Complete variable domain (other parts from reference TRBV19 and TRBJ1-3): DGGITQSPKYLFRKEGQNVTLSCEQNLNHDAMYWYRQDPGQGLRLIYYSQIVNDFQKGDIAEGYSVSREKKESFPLTVTSAQKNPTAFYLCASSFDSSSGNTIYFGEGSWLTVV.

Only a few counts were recorded for this clone. The chain links TRBV19 to TRBJ2-7; 8 bases align to TRBD1. CDR3 size: 15 residues. V gave up 5 bases and J gave up 2 bases; unmatched junction bases: 8. Looked up from germline, CDR1 is LNHDA and CDR2 is SQIVND (reference sequence). CDR3 region: CASSAWTGSPYEQYF. For the CDR3, the DNA is TGTGCCAGTAGTGCCTGGACAGGGAGCCCCTACGAGCAGTACTTC. Looking up the rest from reference TRBV19 and TRBJ2-7 gives the full variable domain: DGGITQSPKYLFRKEGQNVTLSCEQNLNHDAMYWYRQDPGQGLRLIYYSQIVNDFQKGDIAEGYSVSREKKESFPLTVTSAQKNPTAFYLCASSAWTGSPYEQYFGPGTRLTVT.

This clone appeared once. The gene calls are TRBV10-3 and TRBJ2-3, with 13 bases lining up with TRBD2. CDR1 and CDR2 from the germline V gene are ENHRY and SYGVKD. The trim removed 2 bases at V and 2 bases at J, leaving 1 base unmatched. This CDR3 comprises 16 residues. CDR3 amino acids: CAISETSGGDTDTQYF. CDR3 sequence (DNA): TGTGCCATCAGTGAGACTAGCGGGGGGGACACAGATACGCAGTATTTT.

The CDR3: CASSSGWTGNYNEQFF. As DNA, the CDR3 is TGCGCCAGCAGCTCAGGTTGGACAGGGAACTACAATGAGCAGTTCTTC. The chain has TRBV5-1 and TRBJ2-1, with TRBD1 matching over 8 bases. The CDR3 totals 16 residues. CDR1 is SGHRS and CDR2 is YFSETQ in the germline V gene. The V segment lost 3 bases and the J segment 3 bases; nucleotides outside the gene matches: 8.

V gene TRBV2 combines with J gene TRBJ2-1; weak D call: TRBD1 (6 bases). The germline V gene encodes CDR1 SNHLY and CDR2 FYNNEI. V was shortened by 4 bases and J by 4 bases, with 14 bases between the two germline ends. This CDR3 is 15 amino acids long. CDR3 loop: CASSVGTTHYNEQFF. The CDR3 DNA is TGTGCCAGCAGTGTGGGGACAACCCATTACAATGAGCAGTTCTTC.

The chain combines TRBV30 with TRBJ1-6, with TRBD1 matching 9 bases. The CDR3 loop spans 12 amino acids. Germline CDR1 and CDR2: GTSNPN and SVGIG (reference sequence). J gave up 13 bases and V 3 bases, and 4 bases lay outside the gene matches. The CDR3 sequence is CAWRQTGGPLHF. CDR3 coding DNA: TGTGCCTGGAGGCAGACAGGGGGTCCCCTCCACTTT.

This chain connects TRBV5-8 to TRBJ1-1; 7 positions agree with TRBD1. V lost 2 bases to trimming and J lost 5 bases; unmatched junction nucleotides: 12. The germline CDR1 and CDR2 sequences are SGHTS and YDEGEE. The CDR3 consists of 16 residues. The CDR3 sequence is CASSFSRGQRVTEAFF. The CDR3 DNA reads as TGTGCCAGCAGCTTCAGCCGGGGACAGCGAGTGACTGAAGCTTTCTTT.